The rows below give T cell receptor beta chains drawn from one sample of a study of blood T cell repertoires in COVID-19. Sequencing was performed with immunoSEQ multiplex PCR; in TCRdb, only in-frame clones are kept and a portion is missing. The sample holds roughly 420,000 clones; 70% to 90% are singletons and the top ten take more than 0.85%. The sequencing sample was made of PBMCs or T cells enriched from blood (not recorded which). The receptors were sampled from a woman in her 30s with acute COVID-19. Each CDR3 is given with its conserved first and last residue. The D gene is left open where the match is weak. Clone size is stated in some rows and not others, as once, few, many or a class when expanded.

>-|TRBV24-1|TRBJ2-7|16|TRBD1
CATSDGDRGSSYEQYF
TGTGCCACCAGTGATGGGGACAGGGGAAGCTCCTACGAGCAGTACTTC
>few|TRBV11-2|TRBJ1-5|16|-
CASSKEEGIGNQPQHF
TGTGCCAGCAGCAAGGAGGAGGGGATAGGGAATCAGCCCCAGCATTTT
>-|TRBV2|TRBJ2-2|13|-
CASSARGGGELFF
TGTGCCAGCAGCGCCAGGGGTGGCGGGGAGCTGTTTTTT
>-|TRBV6-1|TRBJ2-1|17|TRBD2
CASSVNLAGGPYNEQFF
TGTGCCAGCAGTGTTAATTTAGCGGGGGGGCCCTACAATGAGCAGTTCTTC
>-|TRBV29-1|TRBJ2-7|15|TRBD1
CSVDGDRGGTYEQYF
TGCAGCGTTGATGGGGACAGGGGAGGCACCTACGAGCAGTACTTC
>-|TRBV5-1|TRBJ2-1|16|TRBD2
CASSLTSGGANNEQFF
TGCGCCAGCAGCTTGACTAGCGGGGGGGCTAACAATGAGCAGTTCTTC
>few|TRBV5-1|TRBJ2-1|16|-
CASSPLGGDSYNEQFF
TGCGCCAGCAGCCCTTTGGGGGGTGACTCCTACAATGAGCAGTTCTTC
>-|TRBV5-1|TRBJ2-2|16|TRBD2
CASSRTSGGGTGELFF
TGCGCCAGCAGTCGGACTAGCGGAGGGGGCACCGGGGAGCTGTTTTTT
>-|TRBV5-1|TRBJ2-3|15|TRBD2
CASSREGVSTDTQYF
TGCGCCAGCAGCCGGGAGGGAGTGAGCACAGATACGCAGTATTTT
>-|TRBV7-2|TRBJ2-3|17|TRBD2
CASSPRGLAGSTDTQYF
TGTGCCAGCAGCCCTCGCGGACTAGCGGGGAGCACAGATACGCAGTATTTT
>-|TRBV5-6|TRBJ1-1|15|-
CASSLTGKRNTEAFF
TGTGCCAGCAGCTTGACAGGGAAGAGAAACACTGAAGCTTTCTTT
>once|TRBV5-6|TRBJ2-1|15|-
CASSLVGGRNNEQFF
TGTGCCAGCAGCTTGGTAGGGGGTCGAAACAATGAGCAGTTCTTC
>-|TRBV29-1|TRBJ1-1|13|-
CSVVRQMNTEAFF
TGCAGCGTTGTGCGACAGATGAACACTGAAGCTTTCTTT
>-|TRBV4-1|TRBJ2-5|14|TRBD2
CASSQEAGRETQYF
TGCGCCAGCAGCCAAGAAGCGGGGAGAGAGACCCAGTACTTC
>-|TRBV5-5|TRBJ2-1|17|TRBD2
CASSLRIGTSLGDEQFF
TGTGCCAGCAGCTTGAGGATCGGGACTAGCCTCGGAGATGAGCAGTTCTTC
>-|TRBV27|TRBJ1-2|18|TRBD1
CASSSVPPGTEDNYGYTF
TGTGCCAGCAGTTCAGTCCCGCCCGGGACAGAAGATAACTATGGCTACACCTTC
>-|TRBV6-1|TRBJ1-1|15|-
CASSEAVDFNTEAFF
TGTGCCAGCAGTGAAGCGGTAGACTTCAACACTGAAGCTTTCTTT
>-|TRBV18|TRBJ2-2|17|-
CASSPLAQGTNTGELFF
TGTGCCAGCTCACCGTTAGCCCAGGGGACGAACACCGGGGAGCTGTTTTTT
>-|TRBV7-3|TRBJ1-1|15|-
CASSLMTKRSTEAFF
TGTGCCAGCAGCTTAATGACGAAACGGAGCACTGAAGCTTTCTTT